This T cell receptor beta chain was observed in a study of B cell selection in AIRE deficiency. Measured with immunoSEQ multiplex PCR; TCRdb has only the in-frame clones, and not every one. Seen here are about 25,000 clones, almost 98% observed once, and the top ten hold approximately 0.22%. With 0 bases removed from V and 8 bases from J, the gap between germline ends came to 12 bases. This CDR3 has 14 residues. Looked up from germline, CDR1 is LNHDA and CDR2 is SQIVND (reference sequence). This clone was observed a single time. The sorted conventional CD4 T cells were gated as CD4+CD127+. The receptor was derived from a human donor with AIRE deficiency. Sequencing input: conventional CD4+ T cells sorted from PBMCs. The chain uses TRBV19 and TRBJ2-3; D possibly corresponds to TRBD2 (5 bases). The DNA of the CDR3 is TGTGCCAGTAGTATAGATCAGGAGGTCGGTACGCAGTATTTT. Protein sequence: CASSIDQEVGTQYF.